Listed here are 16 T cell receptor beta chains from one sample, sequenced in a study of cytomegalovirus exposure and HLA in healthy donors. The PCR made use of 60 Vbeta and 13 Jbeta primers. TCRdb keeps only in-frame clones here, not all; method: immunoSEQ multiplex PCR. The sample table includes 100,000 to 150,000 clones. The sequencing input was PBMCs. Source of these receptors: a woman aged 40 to 50 in good health and CMV-seropositive.

This chain joins TRBV9 and TRBJ2-7; 7 bases fit TRBD1. There are 14 residues in the CDR3. With V trimmed by 0 bases and J by 4 bases, 4 bases remained unmatched. The germline V gene has CDR1 SGDLS and CDR2 YYNGEE. In nucleotides, the CDR3 is TGTGCCAGCAGCGTAGATAGGGGGCATTACGAGCAGTACTTC. The encoded protein is CASSVDRGHYEQYF.

V gene TRBV6-1 combines with J gene TRBJ1-5; 8 bases are shared with TRBD1. The CDR3 contains 15 residues. The junction had 6 bases not matched to a gene; V was cut back by 6 bases and J by 2 bases. Germline V gene data show CDR1 as MNHNS and CDR2 as SASEGT. In DNA form, the CDR3 reads TGTGCCAGCAGAGAGCAGACAGGGGGCAATCAGCCCCAGCATTTT. It is translated as CASREQTGGNQPQHF.

The chain recombines TRBV30 with TRBJ2-2; 8 nucleotides agree with TRBD2. The germline gives CDR1 GTSNPN, CDR2 SVGIG (reference sequence). This CDR3 spans 18 amino acids. The V and J ends lost 3 bases and 5 bases, in that order; junction bases with no gene match: 17. CDR3 loop: CAWSANVAGGGGTGELFF. Written as DNA, the CDR3 is TGTGCCTGGAGCGCCAATGTGGCGGGAGGAGGTGGGACCGGGGAGCTGTTTTTT.

This chain's CDR3 is CASSLEGTSGTRTDTQYF. CDR3 bases: TGTGCCAGCAGCTTAGAGGGGACTAGCGGGACTAGAACAGATACGCAGTATTTT. V is TRBV11-3 and J is TRBJ2-3; 13 bases map to TRBD2. Germline trimming cut 0 bases from V and 3 bases from J; bases unmatched to any gene: 6. Germline CDR1 is SGHNT and CDR2 is YENEEA. The CDR3 sequence is 18 residues long.

The V and J genes are TRBV19 and TRBJ2-1, with 13 bases fitting TRBD2. V gave up 5 bases and J gave up 9 bases; unmatched junction bases: 16. In germline, CDR1 is LNHDA, CDR2 SQIVND (reference sequence). The CDR3 extends over 18 amino acids. CDR3 coding DNA: TGTGCCAGTAGTTTCTCGTCTATCGGGACTAGCGGGAAGGGTGAGCAGTTCTTC. The encoded protein is CASSFSSIGTSGKGEQFF.

CDR3: CASSWTGGRQPQHF. The CDR3 bases are TGTGCCAGTAGTTGGACAGGGGGCAGGCAGCCCCAGCATTTT. The chain employs TRBV19 and TRBJ1-5, with 11 bases identical to TRBD1. J lost 7 bases, V lost 5 bases, and 4 bases had no gene match. Germline lookup yields CDR1 LNHDA and CDR2 SQIVND (reference sequence). This CDR3 comprises 14 residues.

The CDR3 spells CASSLDSGVNTGELFF. CDR3 in DNA: TGTGCCAGCAGCTTAGACAGCGGAGTGAACACCGGGGAGCTGTTTTTT. The V gene is TRBV7-2, the J gene TRBJ2-2, with a weak D call TRBD2 (5 bases). This CDR3 is built from 16 residues. In germline, CDR1 is SGHTA, CDR2 FQGNSA. The germline V and J ends were trimmed by 1 base and 1 base, with 10 bases remaining between them.

CDR3 coding DNA: TGTGCCAGCAGTCGCGGACTGGAAGAGACCCAGTACTTC. Translation: CASSRGLEETQYF. The chain links TRBV14 to TRBJ2-5, with a possible D match to TRBD2 (5 bases). Germline CDR1 is SGHDN and CDR2 is FVKESK. The CDR3 totals 13 residues. V was clipped by 6 bases and J by 3 bases, with 11 bases between them.

V gene TRBV7-2 combines with J gene TRBJ1-1; D unclear. Germline CDR1 is SGHTA and CDR2 is FQGNSA. CDR3 size: 14 residues. V was pared by 2 bases and J by 0 bases, with 7 bases between. CDR3 coding DNA: TGTGCCAGCAGCTTATCGGGTCTGAACACTGAAGCTTTCTTT. Encoded protein: CASSLSGLNTEAFF.

V usage is TRBV2 and J usage is TRBJ2-5; a possible D gene is TRBD2 (6 bases). V shed 6 bases and J shed 11 bases, with 16 bases lying between them. CDR3 size: 12 residues. Germline lookup yields CDR1 SNHLY and CDR2 FYNNEI. The CDR3 DNA reads TGTGCCAGCAGGGAGGGGATGGGGGAGCAGTACTTC. Translation: CASREGMGEQYF.

The CDR3 nucleotides read TGTGCCATATTACTAGCGGGAACCTACGAGCAGTACTTC. It is translated as CAILLAGTYEQYF. V usage is TRBV28 and J usage is TRBJ2-7; 10 bases map to TRBD2. CDR1 is MDHEN, CDR2 SYDVKM, per germline. Unmatched junction bases numbered 5, after V lost 10 bases and J lost 2 bases. CDR3 length: 13 amino acids.

The V gene is TRBV4-3, the J gene TRBJ2-5; no clear D gene. Germline CDR1 LGHNA, CDR2 YSLEER. The CDR3 loop spans 13 amino acids. Trimming removed 4 bases from V and 3 bases from J, with 9 bases in between. DNA for the CDR3: TGCGCCAGCAGCCCAGGCGACGAAGAGACCCAGTACTTC. Its translation is CASSPGDEETQYF.

This chain joins TRBV28 and TRBJ1-5, with TRBD1 as a possible D gene (6 bases). V lost 7 bases, J lost 4 bases, and 14 bases lay in between. The germline V gene encodes CDR1 MDHEN and CDR2 SYDVKM. The CDR3 consists of 14 residues. CDR3 sequence (DNA): TGTGCCAGCATCTCAGGGGTGGGGAATCAGCCCCAGCATTTT. Translated: CASISGVGNQPQHF.

V is TRBV27 and J is TRBJ2-3, with TRBD2 matching 8 bases. This CDR3 has 18 residues. From germline, CDR1 is MNHEY and CDR2 SMNVEV (reference sequence). The J segment lost 6 bases and the V segment lost 8 bases, leaving 22 bases of the junction unmatched. The CDR3 bases are TGTGCCAGCGGACTCCTGACGGCGGGACTAGGGGGGGTGGATACGCAGTATTTT. Residues: CASGLLTAGLGGVDTQYF.

The V and J genes are TRBV7-9 and TRBJ2-2; tentative D call: TRBD2 (5 bases). Germline values: CDR1 SEHNR, CDR2 FQNEAQ (reference sequence). Deletions cut 0 bases from V and 4 bases from J, with 18 bases between. The CDR3 sequence is 18 residues long. In DNA form, the CDR3 reads TGTGCCAGCAGCTTAGCGAACTACAGTGGGCGGGCCACCGGGGAGCTGTTTTTT. Its protein product is CASSLANYSGRATGELFF.

The V and J genes are TRBV28 and TRBJ2-3; tentatively, D is TRBD2 (5 bases). The CDR3 loop spans 15 amino acids. Germline V gives CDR1 MDHEN, CDR2 SYDVKM. The V end was cut by 10 bases, the J end by 0 bases, with 17 bases between. The DNA of the CDR3 is TGTGCCATACCCCGGCGGGTTCCTAGCACAGATACGCAGTATTTT. Protein product: CAIPRRVPSTDTQYF.